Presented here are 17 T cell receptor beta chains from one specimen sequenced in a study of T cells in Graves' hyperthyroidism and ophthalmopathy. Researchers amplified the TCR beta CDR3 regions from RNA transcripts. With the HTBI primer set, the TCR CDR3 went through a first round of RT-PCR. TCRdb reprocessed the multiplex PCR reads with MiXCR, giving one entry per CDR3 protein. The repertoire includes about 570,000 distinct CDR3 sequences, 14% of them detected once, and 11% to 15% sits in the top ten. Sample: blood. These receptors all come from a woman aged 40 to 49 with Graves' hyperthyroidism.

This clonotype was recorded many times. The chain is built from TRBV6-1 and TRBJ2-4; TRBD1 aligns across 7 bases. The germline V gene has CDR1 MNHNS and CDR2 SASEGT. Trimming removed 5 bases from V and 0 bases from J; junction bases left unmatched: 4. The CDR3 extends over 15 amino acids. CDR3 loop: CASSSGDRAKNIQYF. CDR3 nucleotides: TGTGCCAGCAGTTCAGGGGACAGAGCCAAAAACATTCAGTACTTC.

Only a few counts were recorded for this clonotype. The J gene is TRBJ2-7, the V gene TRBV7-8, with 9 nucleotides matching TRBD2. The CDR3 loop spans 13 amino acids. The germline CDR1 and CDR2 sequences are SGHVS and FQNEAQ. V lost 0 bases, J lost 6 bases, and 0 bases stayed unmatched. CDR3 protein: CASSLASGGEQYF. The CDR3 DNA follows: TGTGCCAGCAGCTTAGCTAGCGGGGGCGAGCAGTACTTC.

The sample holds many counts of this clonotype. This CDR3 is CASSLDITSGSSTDTQYF. CDR3 DNA sequence: TGTGCCAGCAGCTTAGATATTACTAGCGGGAGTAGTACAGATACGCAGTATTTT. The chain combines TRBV11-2 with TRBJ2-3, with 11 bases lining up with TRBD2. J lost 3 bases, V lost 0 bases, and 8 bases had no gene match. CDR3 size: 18 residues. CDR1 and CDR2 (germline): SGHAT, FQNNGV.

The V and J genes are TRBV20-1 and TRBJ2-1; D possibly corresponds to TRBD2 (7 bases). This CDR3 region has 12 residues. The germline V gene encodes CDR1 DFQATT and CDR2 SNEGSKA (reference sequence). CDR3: CSVVGGGNEQFF. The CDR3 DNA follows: TGCAGCGTTGTGGGAGGGGGCAATGAGCAGTTCTTC.

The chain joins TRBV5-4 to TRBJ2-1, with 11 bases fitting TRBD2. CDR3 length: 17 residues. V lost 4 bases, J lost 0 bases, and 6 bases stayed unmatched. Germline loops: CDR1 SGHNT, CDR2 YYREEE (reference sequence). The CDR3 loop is CASSTGTSGSSYNEQFF. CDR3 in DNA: TGTGCCAGCAGCACCGGGACTAGCGGTAGCTCCTACAATGAGCAGTTCTTC.

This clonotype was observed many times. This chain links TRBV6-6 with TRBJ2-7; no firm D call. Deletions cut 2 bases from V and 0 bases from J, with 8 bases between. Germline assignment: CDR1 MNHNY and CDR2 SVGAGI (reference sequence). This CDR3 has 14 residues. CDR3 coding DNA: TGTGCCAGCAGTTACACACGCGGCTCCTACGAGCAGTACTTC. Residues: CASSYTRGSYEQYF.

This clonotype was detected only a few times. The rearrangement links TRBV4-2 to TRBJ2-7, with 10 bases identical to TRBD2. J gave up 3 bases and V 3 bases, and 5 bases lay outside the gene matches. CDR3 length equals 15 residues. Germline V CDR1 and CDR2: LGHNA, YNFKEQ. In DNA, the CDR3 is TGTGCCAGCAGCCACCTAGCGGGAGACAGCTACGAGCAGTACTTC. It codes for CASSHLAGDSYEQYF.

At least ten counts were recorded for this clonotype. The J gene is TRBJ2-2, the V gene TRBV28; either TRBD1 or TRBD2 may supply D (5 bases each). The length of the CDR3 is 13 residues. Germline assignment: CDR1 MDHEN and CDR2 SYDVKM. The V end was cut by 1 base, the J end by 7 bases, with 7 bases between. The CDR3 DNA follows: TGTGCCAGCAGTTTATCGGGGCTCGGGGAGCTGTTTTTT. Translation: CASSLSGLGELFF.

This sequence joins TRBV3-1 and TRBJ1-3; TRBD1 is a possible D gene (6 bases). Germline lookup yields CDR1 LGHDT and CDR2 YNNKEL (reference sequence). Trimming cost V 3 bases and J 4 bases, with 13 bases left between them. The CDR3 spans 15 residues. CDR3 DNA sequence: TGTGCCAGCAGCCACACAGGGCTCGTGGGAAACACCATATATTTT. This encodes CASSHTGLVGNTIYF.

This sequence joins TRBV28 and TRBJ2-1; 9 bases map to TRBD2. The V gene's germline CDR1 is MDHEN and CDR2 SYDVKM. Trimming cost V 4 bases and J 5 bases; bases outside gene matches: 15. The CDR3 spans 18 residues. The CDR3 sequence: CASSSIGLAGRPHNEQFF. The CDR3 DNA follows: TGTGCCAGCAGTTCTATTGGGCTAGCGGGAAGGCCCCACAATGAGCAGTTCTTC.

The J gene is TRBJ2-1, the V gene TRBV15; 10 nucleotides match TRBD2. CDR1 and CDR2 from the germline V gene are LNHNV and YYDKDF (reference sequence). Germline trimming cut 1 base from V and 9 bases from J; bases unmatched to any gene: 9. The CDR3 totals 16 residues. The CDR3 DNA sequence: TGTGCCACCAGCAGAGTCGGGGCTAGCGGGAGCATTGAGCAGTTCTTC. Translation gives CATSRVGASGSIEQFF.

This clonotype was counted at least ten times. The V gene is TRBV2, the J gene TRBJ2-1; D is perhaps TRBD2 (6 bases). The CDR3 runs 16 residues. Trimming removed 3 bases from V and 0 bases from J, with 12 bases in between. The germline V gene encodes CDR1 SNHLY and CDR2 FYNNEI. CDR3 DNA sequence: TGTGCCAGCAGTGAGTTCCCTAGCGACTCCTACAATGAGCAGTTCTTC. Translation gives CASSEFPSDSYNEQFF. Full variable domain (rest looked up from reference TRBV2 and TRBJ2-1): EPEVTQTPSHQVTQMGQEVILRCVPISNHLYFYWYRQILGQKVEFLVSFYNNEISEKSEIFDDQFSVERPDGSNFTLKIRSTKLEDSAMYFCASSEFPSDSYNEQFFGPGTRLTVL.

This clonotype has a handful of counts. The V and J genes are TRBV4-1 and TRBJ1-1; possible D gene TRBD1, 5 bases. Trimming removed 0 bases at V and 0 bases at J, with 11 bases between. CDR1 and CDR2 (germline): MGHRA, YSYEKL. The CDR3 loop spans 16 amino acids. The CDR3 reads CASSQDWGEMNTEAFF. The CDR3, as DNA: TGCGCCAGCAGCCAAGATTGGGGGGAAATGAACACTGAAGCTTTCTTT.

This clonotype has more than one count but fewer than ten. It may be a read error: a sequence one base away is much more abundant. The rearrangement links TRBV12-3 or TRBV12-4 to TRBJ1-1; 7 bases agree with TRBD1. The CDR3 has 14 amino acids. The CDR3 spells CASSLGEGAGEALF. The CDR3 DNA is TGTGCCAGCAGTCTAGGTGAGGGGGCAGGTGAAGCTCTCTTT.

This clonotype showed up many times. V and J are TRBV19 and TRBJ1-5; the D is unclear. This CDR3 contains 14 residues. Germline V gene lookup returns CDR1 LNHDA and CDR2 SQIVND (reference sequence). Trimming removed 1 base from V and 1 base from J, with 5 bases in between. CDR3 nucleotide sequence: TGTGCCAGTAGTATAGTCGCCAGCAATCAGCCCCAGCATTTT. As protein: CASSIVASNQPQHF.

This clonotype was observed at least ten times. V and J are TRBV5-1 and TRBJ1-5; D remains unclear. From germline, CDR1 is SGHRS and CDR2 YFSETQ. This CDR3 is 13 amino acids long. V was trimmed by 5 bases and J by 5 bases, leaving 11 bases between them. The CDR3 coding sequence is TGCGCCAGCAGGGGTAATCAGGATCAGCCCCAGCATTTT. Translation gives CASRGNQDQPQHF. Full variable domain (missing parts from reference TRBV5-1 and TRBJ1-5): KAGVTQTPRYLIKTRGQQVTLSCSPISGHRSVSWYQQTPGQGLQFLFEYFSETQRNKGNFPGRFSGRQFSNSRSEMNVSTLELGDSALYLCASRGNQDQPQHFGDGTRLSIL.

DNA for the CDR3: TGTGCCAGCAGTTTGACTAGCGGGAGACGGGGCACCGGGGAGCTGTTTTTT. Translated: CASSLTSGRRGTGELFF. The chain joins TRBV27 to TRBJ2-2; 12 nucleotides match TRBD2. Germline trimming cut 3 bases from V and 4 bases from J; bases unmatched to any gene: 6. CDR1 MNHEY and CDR2 SMNVEV come from the germline V gene (reference sequence). This CDR3 is built from 17 residues.